The clone carrying this TCR beta chain was counted a single time. As yet, its antigen is unknown. This record comes from a study of graft-versus-host responses after intestinal transplantation. Assay: immunoSEQ multiplex PCR; the TCRdb copy retains only in-frame clones and omits some. In the table there are roughly 100,000 clones, about nine tenths of which are singletons. From germline, CDR1 is DFQATT and CDR2 SNEGSKA (reference sequence). The V end was cut by 8 bases, the J end by 2 bases, with 7 bases between. This CDR3 comprises 11 residues. The sequenced sample was unstimulated CD8+ T cells sorted from spleen or lymph node cells, obtained before transplant. This sequence originates from a human donor who was the organ donor for an intestinal transplant. The chain has TRBV20-1 and TRBJ1-3; D gene ambiguous. The CDR3 spells CSIPTGNTIYF. The DNA of the CDR3 is TGCAGTATCCCAACTGGAAACACCATATATTTT.